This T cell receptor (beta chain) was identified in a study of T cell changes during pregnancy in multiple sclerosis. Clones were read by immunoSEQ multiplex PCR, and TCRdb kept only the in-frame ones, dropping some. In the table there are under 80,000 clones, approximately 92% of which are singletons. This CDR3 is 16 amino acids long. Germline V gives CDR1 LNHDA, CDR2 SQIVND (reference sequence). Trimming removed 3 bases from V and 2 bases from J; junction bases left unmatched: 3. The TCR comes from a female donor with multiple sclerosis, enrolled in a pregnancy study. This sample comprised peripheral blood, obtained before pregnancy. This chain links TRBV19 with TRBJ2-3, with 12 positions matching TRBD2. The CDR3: CASSIRTSGNTDTQYF. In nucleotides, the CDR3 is TGTGCCAGTAGTATCCGGACTAGCGGGAACACAGATACGCAGTATTTT.